This paragraph reports one T cell receptor beta chain. The sample originates from a study of T cell changes during pregnancy in multiple sclerosis. Produced via immunoSEQ multiplex PCR; TCRdb's table is partial and in-frame only. This table has 67,000 or so clones, approximately 92% appearing once. V gave up 7 bases and J gave up 4 bases, with 13 bases separating them. In germline, CDR1 is LNHDA, CDR2 SQIVND (reference sequence). The CDR3 is 13 amino acids. This sequence joins TRBV19 and TRBJ1-1, with D possibly TRBD1 on 5 matching bases. This TCR derives from a female donor in good health, enrolled as a control in a pregnancy study. Sample: CD8+ T cells from peripheral blood mononuclear cells, taken in the third trimester of pregnancy. The CDR3 loop is CASTYQGSTEAFF. In DNA form, the CDR3 reads TGTGCCAGTACCTATCAGGGCAGCACTGAAGCTTTCTTT.